What follows describes a single T cell receptor beta chain. The specificity of this receptor is unknown. Base qualities were left out, and no much larger clone turns up one base away. Using the deep immunoSEQ assay, multiplex PCR amplified TCR CDR3 regions from genomic DNA. Genomic DNA extracted from each cell subset was distributed evenly over all wells of several immunoSEQ 96-well plates, and each plate served as one replicate. Each replicate PCR for sorted subsets received roughly 200 ng genomic DNA, equal to 30,000 or so T cell genomes. The purified libraries were quantified using a Qubit 3.0 fluorometer, sized with a Bioanalyzer 2100, and then quantified again using the KAPA Library Quantification kit. Every immunoSEQ 96-well plate was sequenced on a dedicated single-read 150-cycle Illumina NextSeq 550 flow cell. The paper's data handling went like this. Because the immunoSEQ output included only junctional sequences and no quality scores, the filtering could not be the same as the filtering used for full-length reads. To assign V/J genes and CDR3, sequences were annotated against IMGT germline references using PyIR, a Python wrapper for IgBLAST v1.9. Reads with weak V/J assignments (E-value above 1e-6), missing CDR3, stop codons, out-of-frame junctions, or ambiguous translated residues were removed. A V3J clonotype was defined by an identical inferred V gene, J gene, and CDR3 amino acid sequence. The percentage overlap between two repertoires was calculated by dividing the number of shared unique clonotypes by the size of the smaller repertoire. Richness of each repertoire was evaluated using RTK rarefaction, the Chao1 estimator, and Recon v2.1 estimates of unobserved clonotypes. For all TCRbeta clonotypes obtained by the gDNA method from a handful of donors, generation probabilities were computed with OLGA. TCRdb holds this immuneACCESS table with in-frame rearrangements only. Some clones are missing; in checked studies, unresolved V genes explain under half, and the rest has no known cause. V and J calls and clone size follow that table, whereas D and trimming were derived from the DNA. Across this sample there are 2 million to 3 million clones, with 80% to 95% seen only once. The ten top clones hold 0.36% of the sample.

The germline V gene yields SQVTM for CDR1 and ANQGSEA for CDR2. V loses 6 bases of germline sequence and J loses 2 bases, and the interval between the two ends is 11 bases. Reading from cysteine to phenylalanine, the CDR3 counts 14 amino acids. The sequence is cut down to CDR3 DNA, 42 bases in frame from base 1. Donors were healthy HIV-negative adults with no recently reported acute infections or vaccinations. Every donor was a Caucasian adult living in Nashville, Tennessee, USA. CD4+ T cells were enriched by magnetic negative selection, after which naive cells were positively selected on CD45RA and the negative fraction was taken as the memory subset. After blood collection by leukapheresis, PBMCs were isolated using Ficoll-Histopaque density gradient centrifugation and then cryopreserved in the vapor phase of liquid nitrogen. Analytical flow cytometry was used to check the purity and quantity of each magnetically sorted T cell population. Each sorted fraction had its genomic DNA isolated and then quantified by UV absorbance on a Nanodrop 2000c.

This sample is drawn from a study of shared clonotypes between healthy human individuals (dated by TCRdb to 2018 to 2020). In the study overall: The cohort comprised a couple of women and a few men aged 18 to 49 years. The study deeply sequenced blood TCR repertoires of five healthy adults to estimate repertoire size and the extent of clonotype sharing between individuals. Between about 0.94 and 10 billion PBMCs per donor were obtained by leukapheresis. For each donor, three plates each were used for CD4 naive and CD4 memory, two plates were used for CD8 naive, and one plate was used for CD8 memory. To increase sequencing depth and limit assay-specific biases, TCR repertoire library preparation and sequencing were carried out by different laboratories using diverse techniques.

The study at large found these results: Because the study included only a small number of donors, the genetic and exposure-history diversity represented was limited. Clonotypes shared by all four sorted-subset donors showed higher generation probabilities than non-shared clonotypes. Based on pairwise subsampling, the degree of clonotype sharing among donors was expected to be affected by sequencing depth. About 4.5% of naive CD4, 3.5% of naive CD8, about 2.5% of memory CD4, and 0.4% of memory CD8 clonotypes were shared across a few donors. Incomplete sequencing was indicated by rarefaction of sorted-subset datasets, despite the large sequencing depth. Larger estimated clonotype richness was generally found for naive subsets than for memory subsets. Only blood was sampled, and tissue TCR repertoires likely differ from those in blood.

What was sequenced was naive CD4+ T cells from PBMCs. The cell subset or site label for this specimen denotes: CD45RA+ positively selected. This TCR derives from a man between 18 and 35 years old in good health. Some clones in this sample may be carry-over from other donors' samples. The receptor chain draws on TRBV29-1 and TRBJ2-6, with the D segment identity uncertain. The CDR3 corresponds to CSVPRVAGANVLTF. The sequenced DNA: TGCAGCGTCCCCCGGGTTGCTGGGGCCAACGTCCTGACTTTC.